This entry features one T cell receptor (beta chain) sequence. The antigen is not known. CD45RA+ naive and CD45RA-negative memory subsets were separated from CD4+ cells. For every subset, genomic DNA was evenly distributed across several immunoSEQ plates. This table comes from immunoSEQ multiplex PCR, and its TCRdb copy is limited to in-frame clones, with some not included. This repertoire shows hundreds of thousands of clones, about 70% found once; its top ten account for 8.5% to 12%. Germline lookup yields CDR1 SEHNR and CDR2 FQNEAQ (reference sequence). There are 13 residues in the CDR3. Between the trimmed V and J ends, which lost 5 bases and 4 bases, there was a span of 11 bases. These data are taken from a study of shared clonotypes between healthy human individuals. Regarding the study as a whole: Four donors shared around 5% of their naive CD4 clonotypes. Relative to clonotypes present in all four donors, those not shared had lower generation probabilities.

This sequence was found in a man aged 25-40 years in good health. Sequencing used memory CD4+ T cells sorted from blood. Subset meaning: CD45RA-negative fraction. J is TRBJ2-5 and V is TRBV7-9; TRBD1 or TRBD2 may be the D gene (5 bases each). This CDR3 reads CASSPRDVETQYF. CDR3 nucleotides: TGTGCCAGCAGCCCCCGGGACGTAGAGACCCAGTACTTC.